These T cell receptor beta chains were read from a single sample in a study of T cell responses to AZD1222 COVID-19 vaccine. TCRdb keeps only in-frame clones here, not all; method: immunoSEQ multiplex PCR. Of fewer than 150,000 clones listed, just over 85% were seen once; the top ten hold approximately 7.6%. Sequenced material: peripheral blood, taken on day 0 of AZD1222 vaccination. Receptors were obtained from an adult in good health. Both conserved end residues are part of each CDR3.

j_gene: TRBJ2-2
v_gene: TRBV21-1
CDR3aa: CASSGRGGGELFF

j_gene: TRBJ1-4
v_gene: TRBV6-4
CDR3aa: CASSPGQGNEKLFF

j_gene: TRBJ2-1
v_gene: TRBV5-1
CDR3aa: CASSLADRDLYNEQFF

j_gene: TRBJ1-5
v_gene: TRBV11-2
CDR3aa: CASSLEVSQPQHF

j_gene: TRBJ2-4
v_gene: TRBV11-2
CDR3aa: CASSFDRGRLLAKNIQYF

j_gene: TRBJ2-5
v_gene: TRBV19
CDR3aa: CASSSRQGETQYF

j_gene: TRBJ1-3
v_gene: TRBV18
CDR3aa: CASSPPRTFSGKGNTIYF

j_gene: TRBJ1-2
v_gene: TRBV7-3
CDR3aa: CASSSGQGTSYTF

j_gene: TRBJ2-1
v_gene: TRBV10-1
CDR3aa: CASSGGQGYNEQFF

j_gene: TRBJ1-2
v_gene: TRBV6-5
CDR3aa: CASIPGGANYGYTF

j_gene: TRBJ1-3
v_gene: TRBV5-1
CDR3aa: CASSPTTGISGNTIYF

j_gene: TRBJ1-1
v_gene: TRBV10-1
CDR3aa: CASSPEWDTEAFF

j_gene: TRBJ2-3
v_gene: TRBV1
CDR3aa: CTSGTSGAPSTDTQYF

j_gene: TRBJ2-7
v_gene: TRBV2
CDR3aa: CASSFTGAYYEQYF

j_gene: TRBJ1-5
v_gene: TRBV6-1
CDR3aa: CASSEGHRQPPQHF

j_gene: TRBJ1-4
v_gene: TRBV28
CDR3aa: CAAGAAANEKLFF

j_gene: TRBJ1-5
v_gene: TRBV19
CDR3aa: CASSTPPRDRGYQPQHF

j_gene: TRBJ2-3
v_gene: TRBV4-1
CDR3aa: CASSQPRLATTDTQYF

j_gene: TRBJ1-3
v_gene: TRBV19
CDR3aa: CASLQGAAGNTIYF

j_gene: TRBJ1-1
v_gene: TRBV15
CDR3aa: CATSGDRASSEAFF

j_gene: TRBJ1-5
v_gene: TRBV2
CDR3aa: CASSEVAVGQPQHF

j_gene: TRBJ2-7
v_gene: TRBV3-1/TRBV3-2
CDR3aa: CASSQDGYEQYF

j_gene: TRBJ2-7
v_gene: TRBV7-8
CDR3aa: CASSLVGGSYEQYF

j_gene: TRBJ2-3
v_gene: TRBV28
CDR3aa: CASRLAGVVDTQYF

j_gene: TRBJ2-7
v_gene: TRBV4-1
CDR3aa: CASSQDRGGIDEQYF

j_gene: TRBJ2-7
v_gene: TRBV6-5
CDR3aa: CASRPLLAGGGEQYF

j_gene: TRBJ2-2
v_gene: TRBV21-1
CDR3aa: CASSKEGGPTANTGELFF

j_gene: TRBJ1-1
v_gene: TRBV6-5
CDR3aa: CASTQTGGSTEAFF

j_gene: TRBJ2-7
v_gene: TRBV9
CDR3aa: CASSVSSGSYEQYF

j_gene: TRBJ1-5
v_gene: TRBV2
CDR3aa: CASSEVAGNNQPQHF

j_gene: TRBJ1-1
v_gene: TRBV15
CDR3aa: CATSRGQGNTEAFF

j_gene: TRBJ1-1
v_gene: TRBV7-2
CDR3aa: CASSSDRGTEAFF

j_gene: TRBJ2-7
v_gene: TRBV24-1
CDR3aa: CATSDSRTGSYEQYF

j_gene: TRBJ1-5
v_gene: TRBV5-5
CDR3aa: CASSFDLGPNQPQHF

j_gene: TRBJ1-4
v_gene: TRBV14
CDR3aa: CASSQGGGAKLFF

j_gene: TRBJ2-5
v_gene: TRBV9
CDR3aa: CASSVGGTAETQYF

j_gene: TRBJ2-1
v_gene: TRBV30
CDR3aa: CAWGSLGEQFF

j_gene: TRBJ2-5
v_gene: TRBV28
CDR3aa: CASSSLRGGSETQYF

j_gene: TRBJ2-2
v_gene: TRBV3-1/TRBV3-2
CDR3aa: CASSRPGYAGELFF

j_gene: TRBJ2-2
v_gene: TRBV4-2
CDR3aa: CASSSPRGELFF

j_gene: TRBJ2-3
v_gene: TRBV5-4
CDR3aa: CASSSVRGQDTQYF

j_gene: TRBJ2-1
v_gene: TRBV19
CDR3aa: CASSIAREQFF

j_gene: TRBJ1-1
v_gene: TRBV10-1
CDR3aa: CASTGQLNTEAFF

j_gene: TRBJ2-7
v_gene: TRBV6-1
CDR3aa: CASSEGPEYYEQYF

j_gene: TRBJ2-3
v_gene: TRBV30
CDR3aa: CAWASISPDTQYF

j_gene: TRBJ1-1
v_gene: TRBV10-1
CDR3aa: CASSESHSPGQGGNTEAFF

j_gene: TRBJ2-4
v_gene: TRBV28
CDR3aa: CATLSGAKNIQYF

j_gene: TRBJ2-5
v_gene: TRBV10-1
CDR3aa: CASSESGGSWETQYF